The 10 T cell receptor beta chains below were found in one sample sequenced in a study of T cells after posttransplantation cyclophosphamide. This table comes from immunoSEQ multiplex PCR, and its TCRdb copy is limited to in-frame clones, with some not included. Altogether approximately 15,000 clones are present, about four fifths being singletons, with the ten largest covering under 0.9%. The sequenced sample was memory CD4+ T cells sorted from PBMCs. These receptors came from a man aged 45-60 years in good health, CMV-negative, and a related stem cell transplant donor.

The rearrangement joins TRBV13 to TRBJ2-3, with 9 positions matching TRBD2. The V gene end was trimmed by 5 bases and the J gene end by 1 base; junction bases not matched to a gene: 7. The CDR3 has 16 residues. CDR1 PRHDT and CDR2 FYEKMQ come from the germline V gene (reference sequence). The chain's CDR3 is CASSRVAGVGTDTQYF. CDR3 nucleotides: TGTGCCAGCAGCCGAGTAGCGGGAGTAGGCACAGATACGCAGTATTTT. Full variable domain (rest looked up from reference TRBV13 and TRBJ2-3): AAGVIQSPRHLIKEKRETATLKCYPIPRHDTVYWYQQGPGQDPQFLISFYEKMQSDKGSIPDRFSAQQFSDYHSELNMSSLELGDSALYFCASSRVAGVGTDTQYFGPGTRLTVL.

The chain links TRBV5-1 to TRBJ2-7; TRBD2 agrees at 7 bases. The V segment lost 4 bases and the J segment 3 bases; nucleotides outside the gene matches: 10. The CDR3 runs 15 residues. CDR1 and CDR2 from the germline V gene are SGHRS and YFSETQ. The CDR3 loop is CASSPRTSELYEQYF. CDR3 nucleotides: TGCGCCAGCAGCCCACGAACTAGCGAACTCTACGAGCAGTACTTC.

This clone has only a few counts. The chain is built from TRBV5-4 and TRBJ1-2; D gene ambiguous. This CDR3 is built from 16 residues. Germline CDR1 reads SGHNT; CDR2 reads YYREEE (reference sequence). Between the trimmed V and J ends, which lost 0 bases and 3 bases, there was a span of 15 bases. The CDR3 DNA reads as TGTGCCAGCAGCTTGGCCTCGAGGATAGAGGACTATGGCTACACCTTC. Translating it yields CASSLASRIEDYGYTF.

This chain links TRBV5-5 with TRBJ2-1; TRBD2 aligns across 9 bases. The J segment lost 4 bases and the V segment lost 6 bases, leaving 8 bases of the junction unmatched. The CDR3 contains 15 residues. CDR1 and CDR2 (germline): SGHKS, YYEKEE (reference sequence). The CDR3, as DNA: TGTGCCAGCACCATCGGACTAGCGCGGTACAATGAGCAGTTCTTC. It translates to CASTIGLARYNEQFF.

This rearrangement joins TRBV13 to TRBJ2-7; 8 nucleotides match TRBD1. After removal of 0 bases from V and 7 bases from J, the junction contained 29 bases not matched to a gene. Looked up from germline, CDR1 is PRHDT and CDR2 is FYEKMQ (reference sequence). There are 22 residues in the CDR3. The CDR3 is CASSLGLFINPPGTGVPGEQYF. The DNA of the CDR3 is TGTGCCAGCAGCTTAGGCCTTTTTATAAACCCTCCCGGGACAGGCGTCCCGGGGGAGCAGTACTTC.

The chain carries TRBV9 and TRBJ2-2; D remains ambiguous. The CDR3 consists of 14 residues. CDR1 and CDR2 from the germline V gene are SGDLS and YYNGEE. Between the trimmed V and J ends, which lost 0 bases and 6 bases, there was a span of 9 bases. The CDR3 DNA follows: TGTGCCAGCAGCGTAGGCCGTGCGGCCGGGGAGCTGTTTTTT. Its translation: CASSVGRAAGELFF.

This sequence joins TRBV18 and TRBJ1-2; 8 bases are a match to TRBD1. The CDR3 is 13 amino acids. Germline assignment: CDR1 KGHSH and CDR2 LQKENI. After removal of 6 bases from V and 6 bases from J, the junction contained 6 bases not matched to a gene. This CDR3 is CASSQPTGDGYTF. CDR3 coding DNA: TGTGCCAGCTCCCAGCCGACAGGGGATGGCTACACCTTC.

The chain carries TRBV18 and TRBJ1-1; 7 nucleotides align to TRBD1. The CDR3 runs to 14 residues. In germline, CDR1 is KGHSH, CDR2 LQKENI. After removal of 6 bases from V and 2 bases from J, the junction contained 6 bases not matched to a gene. DNA of the CDR3: TGTGCCAGCTCGCGGGACAGTCGAAACACTGAAGCTTTCTTT. This translates into CASSRDSRNTEAFF.

The chain links TRBV6-5 to TRBJ1-1, with TRBD1 as a possible D gene (5 bases). Germline-derived CDR1 and CDR2 are MNHEY and SVGAGI. V was pared by 7 bases and J by 5 bases, with 17 bases between. The CDR3 runs 14 residues. CDR3 sequence (DNA): TGTGCCAGCACCACACCGGGGGTACGGACTGAAGCTTTCTTT. Amino acids: CASTTPGVRTEAFF.

The chain links TRBV12-5 to TRBJ2-1; D remains unclear. Germline loops: CDR1 LGHNT, CDR2 FRNRAP. The CDR3 runs 12 residues. The V and J ends lost 4 bases and 5 bases respectively, with 6 bases between them. CDR3 protein: CASGSRHNEQFF. The CDR3 DNA follows: TGTGCTAGTGGTTCCCGTCACAATGAGCAGTTCTTC. Looking up the rest from reference TRBV12-5 and TRBJ2-1 gives the full variable domain: DARVTQTPRHKVTEMGQEVTMRCQPILGHNTVFWYRQTMMQGLELLAYFRNRAPLDDSGMPKDRFSAEMPDATLATLKIQPSEPRDSAVYFCASGSRHNEQFFGPGTRLTVL.